This TCR beta chain derives from a study of cytomegalovirus exposure and HLA in healthy donors. Study observations and caveats: Reports described diagnosis of cytomegalovirus status by the classifier as highly specific and sensitive. The authors confirmed in vitro that three CMV-associated chains were specific for CMV antigens.

As concerns this clone: The antigen is unknown.

The method was immunoSEQ multiplex PCR; TCRdb's version includes in-frame clones alone and lacks a portion of them. Of roughly 120,000 clones listed, 85% to 90% are singletons. The V and J ends lost 4 bases and 0 bases, in that order; junction bases with no gene match: 1. The germline V gene encodes CDR1 SGHTA and CDR2 FQGTGA. This CDR3 is built from 15 residues. The donors were members of the validation cohort, which comprised about 120 subjects and was separate from the first cohort of 600 to 800 subjects. Input material: PBMCs. V usage is TRBV7-3 and J usage is TRBJ1-1; 11 bases fit TRBD1. The receptor comes from a woman younger than 35 in good health and CMV-seropositive. The CDR3 DNA is TGTGCCAGCAGCTGGGACAGGGGGTTGAACACTGAAGCTTTCTTT. Amino acids: CASSWDRGLNTEAFF.